These 32 T cell receptor beta chains originate from one sample sequenced in a study of cytomegalovirus exposure and HLA in healthy donors. Amplification used 60 Vbeta primers and 13 Jbeta primers. The repertoire was sequenced with immunoSEQ multiplex PCR; TCRdb's copy has only in-frame clones and lacks some. This sample contains under 95,000 clones. The specimen sequenced was PBMCs. Source of these receptors: a female donor in good health and CMV-seropositive.

The V call is TRBV6-1, the J call TRBJ1-1, with 9 bases that match TRBD1. CDR3 size: 14 residues. J was trimmed by 4 bases and V by 4 bases; bases with no gene match: 4. Germline V gives CDR1 MNHNS, CDR2 SASEGT. CDR3 amino acids: CASSVDRGGTEAFF. The CDR3 DNA is TGTGCCAGCAGTGTTGACAGGGGGGGCACTGAAGCTTTCTTT.

CDR3 region: CASSDLATSTDTQYF. The CDR3 DNA sequence: TGTGCCAGCAGTGACCTAGCAACTAGCACAGATACGCAGTATTTT. The genes are TRBV6-4 and TRBJ2-3, with TRBD2 as a possible D gene (5 bases). Looked up from germline, CDR1 is MRHNA and CDR2 is SNTAGT. This CDR3 has 15 amino acids. V shed 2 bases and J shed 0 bases, with 9 bases lying between them.

The genes are TRBV5-4 and TRBJ2-7, with a weak D call TRBD2 (5 bases). This CDR3 comprises 14 residues. Looked up from germline, CDR1 is SGHNT and CDR2 is YYREEE (reference sequence). With 2 bases removed from V and 6 bases from J, the gap between germline ends came to 15 bases. CDR3: CASSFFGGPGEQYF. CDR3 nucleotide sequence: TGTGCCAGCAGCTTTTTTGGCGGGCCTGGCGAGCAGTACTTC.

The genes are TRBV29-1 and TRBJ1-6, with 7 positions matching TRBD1. J gave up 7 bases and V 0 bases, and 6 bases lay outside the gene matches. CDR1 is SQVTM, CDR2 ANQGSEA, per germline. This CDR3 region has 15 residues. CDR3 DNA sequence: TGCAGCGTTGAAGATCCGGGACAGCCAAATTCACCCCTCCACTTT. It is translated as CSVEDPGQPNSPLHF.

V usage is TRBV6-5 and J usage is TRBJ2-7, with D tentatively TRBD2 (6 bases). Germline V lookup: CDR1 MNHEY, CDR2 SVGAGI. The ends were cut back, 4 bases at V and 4 bases at J, with 14 bases in the middle. This CDR3 comprises 14 residues. The CDR3: CASSSALAQYEQYF. CDR3 DNA sequence: TGTGCCAGCAGTTCAGCCCTAGCGCAGTACGAGCAGTACTTC.

This sequence joins TRBV6-5 and TRBJ1-4; possible D gene TRBD1, 6 bases. CDR1 and CDR2 from the germline V gene are MNHEY and SVGAGI. This CDR3 region has 14 residues. Trimming removed 5 bases at V and 5 bases at J, with 12 bases between. CDR3 sequence (DNA): TGTGCCAGCAGTCAACAGGGTAGAAATGAAAAACTGTTTTTT. As protein: CASSQQGRNEKLFF.

The CDR3: CASSKVRYRGNNQPQHF. Written as DNA, the CDR3 is TGTGCCAGCAGCAAAGTTCGGTACAGGGGGAACAATCAGCCCCAGCATTTT. The rearrangement links TRBV21-1 to TRBJ1-5; TRBD1 was called by the table and not checked on the DNA. TRBV21-1 is classified as a pseudogene. This CDR3 has 17 residues.

The rearrangement joins TRBV5-1 to TRBJ1-2; 8 bases line up with TRBD1. V shed 3 bases, J shed 7 bases, and the junction held 14 bases outside the gene matches. CDR1 is SGHRS and CDR2 is YFSETQ in the germline V gene. This CDR3 has 16 amino acids. The CDR3 region has the DNA TGCGCCAGCAGCTCGGACCATGCAGGGGGCAGGAGTGGCTACACCTTC. Its protein is CASSSDHAGGRSGYTF. Supplemented by reference TRBV5-1 and TRBJ1-2, the full variable domain reads KAGVTQTPRYLIKTRGQQVTLSCSPISGHRSVSWYQQTPGQGLQFLFEYFSETQRNKGNFPGRFSGRQFSNSRSEMNVSTLELGDSALYLCASSSDHAGGRSGYTFGSGTRLTVV.

The chain carries TRBV9 and TRBJ2-5; TRBD1 matches 11 bases. CDR3 size: 15 residues. Germline-derived CDR1 and CDR2 are SGDLS and YYNGEE. Trimming took 4 bases from V and 5 from J; bases not matched to a gene: 7. The CDR3: CASSTGQGAMETQYF. DNA for the CDR3: TGTGCCAGCAGCACAGGACAGGGGGCAATGGAGACCCAGTACTTC.

V gene TRBV6-1 combines with J gene TRBJ2-2; the D is unclear. Germline CDR1 MNHNS, CDR2 SASEGT. The CDR3 spans 14 residues. V was cut by 7 bases and J by 2 bases, with 11 bases left in between. CDR3 protein: CASKLGPNTGELFF. Written as DNA, the CDR3 is TGTGCCAGCAAGCTTGGGCCAAACACCGGGGAGCTGTTTTTT.

The chain uses TRBV5-6 and TRBJ1-5; 7 bases line up with TRBD1. There are 13 residues in the CDR3. Germline CDR1 and CDR2: SGHDT and YYEEEE. V dropped 4 bases and J dropped 6; count of bases not matched to a gene: 4. CDR3 amino acids: CASSLQGIQPQHF. CDR3 nucleotides: TGTGCCAGCAGCCTACAGGGGATTCAGCCCCAGCATTTT. The full variable domain, its missing parts supplied by reference TRBV5-6 and TRBJ1-5, is DAGVTQSPTHLIKTRGQQVTLRCSPKSGHDTVSWYQQALGQGPQFIFQYYEEEERQRGNFPDRFSGHQFPNYSSELNVNALLLGDSALYLCASSLQGIQPQHFGDGTRLSIL.

This chain links TRBV11-2 with TRBJ2-3; D might be TRBD2 (7 bases). The V and J ends lost 0 bases and 6 bases respectively, with 13 bases between them. The CDR3 length is 15 residues. Germline loops: CDR1 SGHAT, CDR2 FQNNGV. The CDR3 loop reads CASSLEWGGPDTQYF. Written as DNA, the CDR3 is TGTGCCAGCAGCTTAGAGTGGGGGGGCCCTGATACGCAGTATTTT.

The genes are TRBV18 and TRBJ1-5; D gene ambiguous. With 2 bases removed from V and 7 bases from J, the gap between germline ends came to 12 bases. The CDR3 contains 14 residues. The V gene's germline CDR1 is KGHSH and CDR2 LQKENI. The CDR3 here is CASSPGQWEQPQHF. The CDR3 nucleotides read TGTGCCAGCTCACCAGGCCAGTGGGAGCAGCCCCAGCATTTT.

The V gene is TRBV2, the J gene TRBJ2-7; 12 bases are shared with TRBD2. The CDR3 runs 14 residues. With 4 bases clipped from V and 2 bases from J, the junction kept 0 bases outside the gene matches. Germline V gene data show CDR1 as SNHLY and CDR2 as FYNNEI. CDR3 DNA: TGTGCCAGCAGTGGACTAGCGGGAGCCTACGAGCAGTACTTC. Its translation is CASSGLAGAYEQYF.

The CDR3 reads CASSWPGGSYEQYF. The CDR3 nucleotides are TGTGCCAGCAGCTGGCCAGGGGGGTCCTACGAGCAGTACTTC. The V call is TRBV5-6, the J call TRBJ2-7; weak D call: TRBD1 (7 bases). Per germline, CDR1 SGHDT and CDR2 YYEEEE. This CDR3 is built from 14 residues. V was cut by 3 bases and J by 1 base, with 11 bases left in between.

V and J are TRBV5-1 and TRBJ2-5; 8 bases map to TRBD2. Unmatched junction bases numbered 5, after V lost 0 bases and J lost 7 bases. The CDR3 spans 14 residues. Germline CDR1 SGHRS, CDR2 YFSETQ. The CDR3 spells CASSLASGSLTQYF. The CDR3, as DNA: TGCGCCAGCAGCTTGGCAAGCGGGAGTTTGACCCAGTACTTC.

The rearrangement links TRBV6-5 to TRBJ1-5; 8 bases are a match to TRBD1. This CDR3 is built from 15 residues. CDR1 MNHEY and CDR2 SVGAGI come from the germline V gene. The junction had 7 bases not matched to a gene; V was cut back by 6 bases and J by 3 bases. CDR3 region: CASRPQGAINQPQHF. CDR3 bases: TGTGCCAGCAGACCTCAGGGGGCCATCAATCAGCCCCAGCATTTT.

This chain uses TRBV7-2 with TRBJ1-6; 9 positions agree with TRBD1. J gave up 12 bases and V 7 bases, and 10 bases lay outside the gene matches. The CDR3 runs to 14 residues. CDR1 is SGHTA and CDR2 is FQGNSA in the germline V gene. This CDR3 is CASTRGQGGIPLHF. The DNA of the CDR3 is TGTGCCAGCACGAGGGGACAGGGAGGTATACCCCTCCACTTT.

This chain links TRBV2 with TRBJ1-1, with D possibly TRBD1 on 5 matching bases. From germline, CDR1 is SNHLY and CDR2 FYNNEI. The V end lost 2 bases, the J end lost 1 base, and 8 bases lay between the germline ends. The CDR3 contains 14 residues. CDR3: CASSEWGPNTEAFF. The CDR3 region has the DNA TGTGCCAGCAGTGAATGGGGCCCGAACACTGAAGCTTTCTTT. Complete variable domain (other parts from reference TRBV2 and TRBJ1-1): EPEVTQTPSHQVTQMGQEVILRCVPISNHLYFYWYRQILGQKVEFLVSFYNNEISEKSEIFDDQFSVERPDGSNFTLKIRSTKLEDSAMYFCASSEWGPNTEAFFGQGTRLTVV.

The rearrangement uses TRBV7-9 and TRBJ1-2, with TRBD1 identical over 9 bases. V trimming: 5 bases; J trimming: 2 bases; junction bases outside the gene matches: 6. Per the germline V gene, CDR1 is SEHNR and CDR2 is FQNEAQ (reference sequence). This CDR3 spans 15 amino acids. CDR3 sequence (DNA): TGTGCCAGCAGCCCCAGGACAGGGGTCAACTATGGCTACACCTTC. It is translated as CASSPRTGVNYGYTF.

This chain connects TRBV5-1 to TRBJ1-6; TRBD1 agrees at 10 bases. The V segment lost 4 bases and the J segment 10 bases; nucleotides outside the gene matches: 8. CDR1 SGHRS and CDR2 YFSETQ come from the germline V gene. The CDR3 is 15 residues long. DNA of the CDR3: TGCGCCAGCAGCCGATCTGGGACAGGGGAATCACCCCTCCACTTT. Protein sequence: CASSRSGTGESPLHF.

The chain combines TRBV4-1 with TRBJ2-1, with D possibly TRBD1 on 5 matching bases. The germline CDR1 and CDR2 sequences are MGHRA and YSYEKL. V was cut by 1 base and J by 0 bases, with 7 bases left in between. The CDR3 is made up of 15 amino acids. CDR3 residues: CASSQGQLSYNEQFF. The DNA of the CDR3 is TGCGCCAGCAGCCAAGGACAGCTCTCCTACAATGAGCAGTTCTTC.

The chain combines TRBV5-1 with TRBJ2-7, with 8 bases that match TRBD1. Germline-derived CDR1 and CDR2 are SGHRS and YFSETQ. J gave up 2 bases and V 2 bases, and 3 bases lay outside the gene matches. The CDR3 consists of 14 residues. CDR3 DNA: TGCGCCAGCAGCTTAACAGGGGGAACCTACGAGCAGTACTTC. Protein sequence: CASSLTGGTYEQYF.

V gene TRBV6-6 combines with J gene TRBJ1-6; 7 bases map to TRBD1. Germline V lookup: CDR1 MNHNY, CDR2 SVGAGI (reference sequence). The ends lost 7 bases at V and 4 bases at J; junction bases unmatched: 10. The CDR3 is 16 residues long. The CDR3, as DNA: TGTGCCAGCACGTTGCGACAGGGCGTTTATAATTCACCCCTCCACTTT. Translated: CASTLRQGVYNSPLHF.

The rearrangement uses TRBV10-2 and TRBJ2-1; 11 bases map to TRBD2. CDR3 length equals 14 residues. CDR1 is WSHSY, CDR2 SAAADI, per germline. The V segment lost 2 bases and the J segment 8 bases; nucleotides outside the gene matches: 2. The CDR3 reads CASSERLAGYEQFF. DNA of the CDR3: TGCGCCAGCAGTGAGCGACTAGCGGGGTATGAGCAGTTCTTC.

For this clone: The sample has other DNA sequences that encode this CDR3 too. The chain is built from TRBV18 and TRBJ2-7; D call uncertain. The CDR3 totals 13 residues. Trimming removed 2 bases from V and 1 base from J, with 6 bases in between. The V gene's germline CDR1 is KGHSH and CDR2 LQKENI. Written as DNA, the CDR3 is TGTGCCAGCTCACCATCTAGATCCTACGAGCAGTACTTC. Translated, it gives CASSPSRSYEQYF. Looking up the rest from reference TRBV18 and TRBJ2-7 gives the full variable domain: NAGVMQNPRHLVRRRGQEARLRCSPMKGHSHVYWYRQLPEEGLKFMVYLQKENIIDESGMPKERFSAEFPKEGPSILRIQQVVRGDSAAYFCASSPSRSYEQYFGPGTRLTVT.

With regard to this clone: Relative to the germline gene, one junction end is altered; a read error may explain this. This sequence joins TRBV7-7 and TRBJ1-5; no firm D call. CDR1 is SSHAT, CDR2 FNYEAQ, per germline (reference sequence). The CDR3 runs 17 residues. The CDR3 DNA sequence: TGTGCTAGCAGCGCGGTAAGCAAACCTTATAGCAATCAGCCCCAGCATTTT. Translating gives CASSAVSKPYSNQPQHF.

In DNA form, the CDR3 reads TGCGCCAGCAGCCAAGGTCGAGGGGCAATGGGGGGTCAGCCCCAGCATTTT. Translation gives CASSQGRGAMGGQPQHF. The chain is built from TRBV4-3 and TRBJ1-5, with TRBD1 as a possible D gene (5 bases). V lost 1 base and J 6 bases, leaving 19 bases between the germline ends. Germline assignment: CDR1 LGHNA and CDR2 YSLEER. The CDR3 is 17 amino acids.

The chain combines TRBV29-1 with TRBJ2-7; no definite D call. This CDR3 is 12 amino acids long. The germline CDR1 and CDR2 sequences are SQVTM and ANQGSEA. The V end lost 7 bases, the J end lost 0 bases, and 10 bases lay between the germline ends. CDR3: CSAAGSSYEQYF. As DNA, the CDR3 is TGCAGCGCCGCCGGTAGCTCCTACGAGCAGTACTTC.

The chain recombines TRBV5-4 with TRBJ2-2; tentatively, D is TRBD1 (6 bases). The CDR3 runs 15 residues. Per germline, CDR1 SGHNT and CDR2 YYREEE (reference sequence). Trimming left V 3 bases short and J 4 bases short, with 13 bases between. The CDR3 bases are TGTGCCAGCAGCTCTGACAGGTCGGTCACCGGGGAGCTGTTTTTT. It is translated as CASSSDRSVTGELFF. Together with reference TRBV5-4 and TRBJ2-2, the CDR3 gives the full variable domain: ETGVTQSPTHLIKTRGQQVTLRCSSQSGHNTVSWYQQALGQGPQFIFQYYREEENGRGNFPPRFSGLQFPNYSSELNVNALELDDSALYLCASSSDRSVTGELFFGEGSRLTVL.

The chain employs TRBV4-1 and TRBJ1-2, with 7 bases identical to TRBD1. The CDR3 is made up of 18 amino acids. Losses at the gene ends were 0 bases for V and 0 bases for J; bases not matched to a gene: 10. Germline-derived CDR1 and CDR2 are MGHRA and YSYEKL. CDR3 in DNA: TGCGCCAGCAGCCAAGAGCCGGACGGGACAGCTACTAACTATGGCTACACCTTC. Amino acid sequence: CASSQEPDGTATNYGYTF.

Details on this clone: One junction end disagrees with the germline gene, perhaps due to a read error. The CDR3 bases are TGCGCCAGCAGACAGGGGATCGCTGAAGATTTCTTT. Translating it yields CASRQGIAEDFF. The genes are TRBV4-1 and TRBJ1-1; 7 bases map to TRBD1. The CDR3 has 12 residues. The germline gives CDR1 MGHRA, CDR2 YSYEKL.